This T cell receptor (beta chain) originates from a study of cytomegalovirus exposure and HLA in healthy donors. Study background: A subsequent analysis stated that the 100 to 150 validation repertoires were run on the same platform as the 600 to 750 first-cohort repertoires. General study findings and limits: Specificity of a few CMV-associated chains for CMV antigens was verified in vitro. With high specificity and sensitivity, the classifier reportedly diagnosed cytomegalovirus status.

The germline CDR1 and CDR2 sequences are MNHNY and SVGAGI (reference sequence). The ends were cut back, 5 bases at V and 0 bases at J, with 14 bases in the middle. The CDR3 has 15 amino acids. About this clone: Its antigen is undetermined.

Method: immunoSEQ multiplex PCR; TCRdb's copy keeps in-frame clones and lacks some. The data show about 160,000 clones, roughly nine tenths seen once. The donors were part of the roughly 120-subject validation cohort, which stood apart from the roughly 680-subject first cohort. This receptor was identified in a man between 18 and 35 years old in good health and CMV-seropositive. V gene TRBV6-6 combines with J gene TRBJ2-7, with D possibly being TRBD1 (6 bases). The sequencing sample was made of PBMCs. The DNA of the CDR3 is TGTGCCAGCAGTCCGGACAGCCGAAGCTCCTACGAGCAGTACTTC. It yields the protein CASSPDSRSSYEQYF.